These 10 T cell receptor beta chains came from one sample sequenced in a study of regulatory T cells in long-lasting Graves disease. Assembly of TCR beta libraries relied on iRepertoire HTBI primers together with Arm-PCR of CDR3 regions. MiXCR, applied by TCRdb to the multiplex PCR reads, yields one record per CDR3 protein. The sample yields about 380,000 distinct CDR3 sequences, less than 20% seen once. Time point of the sample: newly diagnosed GD, antithyroid drugs for less than 3 months. Making the TCR library involved RNA that had been extracted from PBMCs. Sequences were derived from peripheral blood mononuclear cells (PBMCs), sampled at new diagnosis, from a patient treated with antithyroid drugs. The source is a female donor with Graves disease.

The chain joins TRBV4-2 to TRBJ2-1; D may match TRBD1 or TRBD2 (5 bases each). Germline lookup yields CDR1 LGHNA and CDR2 YNFKEQ. The length of the CDR3 is 15 residues. V was pared by 0 bases and J by 8 bases, with 14 bases between. The CDR3 DNA reads as TGTGCCAGCAGCCAAGAAGCCGGGGCCCTCGATGAGCAGTTCTTC. It encodes CASSQEAGALDEQFF.

This clonotype was seen a handful of times. This chain connects TRBV6-4 to TRBJ1-2, with D perhaps TRBD1 (5 bases). CDR3 length equals 14 residues. Germline CDR1 MRHNA, CDR2 SNTAGT. V lost 1 base and J lost 13, with 19 bases in between. The CDR3 DNA reads as TGTGCCAGCAGTGACTGGGGGACCGGCCCAGTTGTCACCTTC. Translation gives CASSDWGTGPVVTF.

This clonotype came up many times. The gene calls are TRBV7-3 and TRBJ2-3, with 8 bases identical to TRBD2. V shed 2 bases, J shed 6 bases, and the junction held 10 bases outside the gene matches. Germline CDR1 reads SGHTA; CDR2 reads FQGTGA. The CDR3 consists of 16 residues. The CDR3 DNA reads as TGTGCCAGCAGCTTAGTCCCGGGAGGGCCGGCGGATACGCAGTATTTT. This encodes CASSLVPGGPADTQYF.

The table lists this clonotype with a few counts. The chain has TRBV15 and TRBJ2-5, with 7 bases aligning to TRBD1. Per germline, CDR1 LNHNV and CDR2 YYDKDF (reference sequence). The CDR3 contains 16 residues. The V and J ends lost 5 bases and 0 bases, in that order; junction bases with no gene match: 9. The CDR3 loop is CATSQGEFGYQETQYF. The CDR3 DNA reads as TGTGCCACCAGCCAGGGGGAGTTCGGGTACCAAGAGACCCAGTACTTC.

On this clonotype: This may stem from a read error, because a much larger clone lies one nucleotide away. The chain recombines TRBV5-1 with TRBJ2-7; D tentatively fits TRBD1 or TRBD2 (6 bases each). The J call may be faulty, since TRBJ2-3 better matches the DNA end. This CDR3 comprises 14 residues. Germline V gives CDR1 SGHRS, CDR2 YFSETQ. The DNA of the CDR3 is TGCGTCAGCAGCTACGAGGGGGGTACAGATACGCAGTATTTT. Translated, it gives CVSSYEGGTDTQYF.

This clonotype was seen ten or more times. This chain joins TRBV11-3 and TRBJ2-1, with 12 bases matching TRBD2. V gave up 1 base and J gave up 8 bases; unmatched junction bases: 3. CDR3 size: 15 residues. Looked up from germline, CDR1 is SGHNT and CDR2 is YENEEA. The CDR3 DNA follows: TGTGCCAGCAGCTTAGGACTAGCGGGGGTGGATGAGCAGTTCTTC. Encoded protein: CASSLGLAGVDEQFF.

The chain couples TRBV12-3 or TRBV12-4 to TRBJ2-3, with 8 bases lining up with TRBD1. V trimming: 5 bases; J trimming: 3 bases; junction bases outside the gene matches: 19. CDR3 size: 19 residues. The chain's CDR3 is CASSHTLDSGGPRTDTQYF. In DNA form, the CDR3 reads TGTGCCAGCAGTCATACCCTTGACTCAGGGGGCCCCCGGACAGATACGCAGTATTTT.

This clonotype was seen many times. This chain joins TRBV12-3 or TRBV12-4 and TRBJ1-2; D is unclear. The CDR3 contains 13 residues. The V gene lost 3 bases and the J gene lost 5 bases, with 10 bases spanning the gap. The CDR3 loop is CASSFPGKYGYTF. In nucleotides, the CDR3 is TGTGCCAGCAGTTTCCCGGGAAAATATGGCTACACCTTC.

V gene TRBV9 combines with J gene TRBJ2-3, with 8 bases fitting TRBD2. The CDR3 is 16 amino acids. Per the germline V gene, CDR1 is SGDLS and CDR2 is YYNGEE. Trimming at V came to 3 bases and at J to 2 bases, leaving 8 bases not matched to a gene. The CDR3 bases are TGTGCCAGCAGCGGTTTAGCGGGGCGATCCACAGATACGCAGTATTTT. Its protein product is CASSGLAGRSTDTQYF.

This clonotype turned up a few times. J is TRBJ2-5 and V is TRBV7-9; D is perhaps TRBD1 (5 bases). Trimming left V 5 bases short and J 0 bases short, with 10 bases between. This CDR3 contains 14 residues. The germline V gene has CDR1 SEHNR and CDR2 FQNEAQ (reference sequence). CDR3 DNA sequence: TGTGCCAGCAGCCAAACAGGACACCAAGAGACCCAGTACTTC. The encoded protein is CASSQTGHQETQYF. The variable domain in full, with the rest retrieved from reference TRBV7-9 and TRBJ2-5, is DTGVSQNPRHKITKRGQNVTFRCDPISEHNRLYWYRQTLGQGPEFLTYFQNEAQLEKSRLLSDRFSAERPKGSFSTLEIQRTEQGDSAMYLCASSQTGHQETQYFGPGTRLLVL.